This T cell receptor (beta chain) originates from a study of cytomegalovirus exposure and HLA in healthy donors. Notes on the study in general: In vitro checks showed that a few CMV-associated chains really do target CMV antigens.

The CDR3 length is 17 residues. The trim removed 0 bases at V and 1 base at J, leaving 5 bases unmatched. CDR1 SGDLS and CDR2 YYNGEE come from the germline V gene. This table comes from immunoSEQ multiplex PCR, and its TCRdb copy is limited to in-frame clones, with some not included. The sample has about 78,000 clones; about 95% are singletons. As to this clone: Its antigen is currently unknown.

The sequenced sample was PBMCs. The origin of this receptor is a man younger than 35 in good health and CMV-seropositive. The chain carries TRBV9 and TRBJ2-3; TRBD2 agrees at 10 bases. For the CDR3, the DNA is TGTGCCAGCAGCGTAGCGGGAGGGACTAGCGGCACAGATACGCAGTATTTT. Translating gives CASSVAGGTSGTDTQYF.